The rows below give T cell receptor beta chains drawn from one sample of a study of blood T cell repertoires in COVID-19. Libraries were prepared by immunoSEQ multiplex PCR; TCRdb keeps only in-frame clonotypes and omits some of them. The table has around 420,000 clones, 88% seen once. Sequencing input: PBMCs or T cells enriched from blood (not recorded which). The source is a woman aged 40 to 50 with acute COVID-19. The CDR3 runs from the conserved cysteine through the conserved F or W. A D gene is named only where the DNA matches it firmly. Part of the rows lack a size; the others show once, few, many or a class for expanded clones.

NA	NA	TRBV19	TRBJ1-1	CASSIERGMGWAEAFF	TGTGCCAGTAGTATAGAACGGGGGATGGGCTGGGCTGAAGCTTTCTTT
NA	TRBD2	TRBV7-2	TRBJ2-7	CASSSRLAGPSYEQYF	TGTGCCAGCAGCTCCAGACTAGCGGGGCCTTCCTACGAGCAGTACTTC
NA	NA	TRBV2	TRBJ2-5	CASSEFAWTVPKETQYF	TGTGCCAGCAGTGAATTCGCCTGGACAGTCCCGAAAGAGACCCAGTACTTC
NA	TRBD2	TRBV5-1	TRBJ2-1	CASSLSTSGSSYNEQFF	TGCGCCAGCAGCCTCTCCACTAGCGGGAGCTCCTACAATGAGCAGTTCTTC
once	TRBD1	TRBV19	TRBJ1-5	CASTPMTGGNQPQHF	TGTGCCAGTACTCCGATGACAGGGGGAAATCAGCCCCAGCATTTT
NA	NA	TRBV5-1	TRBJ1-1	CASSLYNRENTEAFF	TGCGCCAGCAGCCTCTATAACAGGGAGAACACTGAAGCTTTCTTT
NA	TRBD1	TRBV10-2	TRBJ2-1	CASSEGDRGHYNEQFF	TGCGCCAGCAGTGAGGGGGACAGGGGGCACTACAATGAGCAGTTCTTC
NA	TRBD2	TRBV6-1	TRBJ2-3	CASSELAVSTDTQYF	TGTGCCAGCAGTGAACTAGCGGTGAGCACAGATACGCAGTATTTT
NA	NA	TRBV2	TRBJ1-5	CASSSTGYWQPQHF	TGTGCCAGCAGCTCGACAGGCTACTGGCAGCCCCAGCATTTT
NA	TRBD1	TRBV5-1	TRBJ2-7	CASSLGGQGLHEQYF	TGCGCCAGCAGCTTGGGCGGACAGGGTCTACACGAGCAGTACTTC
NA	TRBD1	TRBV2	TRBJ1-2	CARRQGECGYTF	TGTGCCAGAAGACAGGGGGAATGCGGCTACACCTTC
NA	TRBD1	TRBV5-6	TRBJ1-1	CASSARDRANTEAFF	TGTGCCAGCAGCGCGCGCGACAGGGCGAACACTGAAGCTTTCTTT
NA	NA	TRBV6-5	TRBJ1-1	CASSPISRRGTEAFF	TGTGCCAGCAGCCCCATATCGCGAAGGGGGACTGAAGCTTTCTTT
NA	NA	TRBV3-1/TRBV3-2	TRBJ2-1	CASSQDRGAWNEQFF	TGTGCCAGCAGCCAAGATCGGGGGGCCTGGAATGAGCAGTTCTTC